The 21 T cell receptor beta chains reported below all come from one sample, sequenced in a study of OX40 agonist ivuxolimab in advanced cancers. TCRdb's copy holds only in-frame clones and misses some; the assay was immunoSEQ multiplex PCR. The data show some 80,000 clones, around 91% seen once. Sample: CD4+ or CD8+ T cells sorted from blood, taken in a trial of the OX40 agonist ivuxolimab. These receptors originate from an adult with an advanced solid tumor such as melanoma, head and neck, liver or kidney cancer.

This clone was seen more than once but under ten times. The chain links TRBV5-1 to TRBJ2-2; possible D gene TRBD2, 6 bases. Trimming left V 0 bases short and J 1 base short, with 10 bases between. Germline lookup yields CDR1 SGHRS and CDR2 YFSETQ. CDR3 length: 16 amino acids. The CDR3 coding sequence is TGCGCCAGCAGCTTGGGCCTTAGCGGGAACACCGGGGAGCTGTTTTTT. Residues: CASSLGLSGNTGELFF.

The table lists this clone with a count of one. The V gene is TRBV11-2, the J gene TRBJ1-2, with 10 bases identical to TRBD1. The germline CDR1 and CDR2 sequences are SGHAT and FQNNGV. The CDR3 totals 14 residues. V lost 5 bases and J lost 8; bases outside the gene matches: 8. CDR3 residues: CASSLGQGNRGYTF. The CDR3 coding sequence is TGTGCCAGCAGCCTGGGACAGGGGAACAGGGGCTACACCTTC.

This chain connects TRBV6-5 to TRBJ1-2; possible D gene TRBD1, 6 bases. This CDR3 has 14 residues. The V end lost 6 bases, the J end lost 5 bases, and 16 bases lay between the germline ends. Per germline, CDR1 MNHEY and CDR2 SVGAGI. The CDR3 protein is CASSRRQQGYGYTF. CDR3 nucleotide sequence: TGTGCCAGCAGCCGTAGACAACAGGGTTATGGCTACACCTTC.

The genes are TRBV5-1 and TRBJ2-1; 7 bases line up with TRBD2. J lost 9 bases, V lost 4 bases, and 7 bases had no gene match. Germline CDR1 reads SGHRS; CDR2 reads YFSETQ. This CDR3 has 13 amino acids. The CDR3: CASSPSGGSEQFF. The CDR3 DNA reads TGCGCCAGCAGCCCTTCGGGGGGATCTGAGCAGTTCTTC.

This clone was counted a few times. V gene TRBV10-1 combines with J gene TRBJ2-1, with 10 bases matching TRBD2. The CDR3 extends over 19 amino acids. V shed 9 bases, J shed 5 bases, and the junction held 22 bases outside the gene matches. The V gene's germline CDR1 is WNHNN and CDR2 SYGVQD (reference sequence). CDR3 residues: CASVRARAGGLDPDNEQFF. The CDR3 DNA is TGCGCCAGTGTCAGGGCGCGAGCGGGAGGGCTTGATCCGGACAATGAGCAGTTCTTC.

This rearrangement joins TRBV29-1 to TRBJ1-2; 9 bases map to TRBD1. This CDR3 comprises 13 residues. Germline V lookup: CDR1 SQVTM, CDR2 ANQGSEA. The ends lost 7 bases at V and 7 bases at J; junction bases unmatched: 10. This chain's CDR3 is CSDTDRGGFGYTF. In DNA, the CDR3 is TGCAGCGACACGGACAGGGGCGGTTTTGGCTACACCTTC.

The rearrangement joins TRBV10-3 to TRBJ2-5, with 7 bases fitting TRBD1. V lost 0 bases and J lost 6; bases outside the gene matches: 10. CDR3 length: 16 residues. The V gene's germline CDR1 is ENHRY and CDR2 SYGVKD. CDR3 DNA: TGTGCCATCAGTGAGTCGAGGGGGCGCGATGGGAAGACCCAGTACTTC. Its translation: CAISESRGRDGKTQYF.

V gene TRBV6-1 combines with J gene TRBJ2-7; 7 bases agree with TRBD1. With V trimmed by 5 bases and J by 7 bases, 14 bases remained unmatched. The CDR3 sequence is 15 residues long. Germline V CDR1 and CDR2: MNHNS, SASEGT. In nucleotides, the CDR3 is TGTGCCAGCAGTCAAAGACAGGGATCCACGAGGGAGCAGTACTTC. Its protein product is CASSQRQGSTREQYF.

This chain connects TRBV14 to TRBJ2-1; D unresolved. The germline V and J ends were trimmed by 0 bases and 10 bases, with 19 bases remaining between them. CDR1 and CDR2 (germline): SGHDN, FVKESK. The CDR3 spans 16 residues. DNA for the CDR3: TGTGCCAGCAGCCAAGATAATGTTCGGAAGGGTATAGAGCAGTTCTTC. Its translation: CASSQDNVRKGIEQFF.

The CDR3 protein is CASSPRTPSAYEQYF. CDR3 bases: TGTGCCAGCAGCCCCAGAACACCCAGCGCCTACGAGCAGTACTTC. The chain is built from TRBV6-5 and TRBJ2-5, with D hard to call. The J call may not be correct, given that the DNA end is closer to TRBJ2-7. The V gene's germline CDR1 is MNHEY and CDR2 SVGAGI. This CDR3 region has 15 residues.

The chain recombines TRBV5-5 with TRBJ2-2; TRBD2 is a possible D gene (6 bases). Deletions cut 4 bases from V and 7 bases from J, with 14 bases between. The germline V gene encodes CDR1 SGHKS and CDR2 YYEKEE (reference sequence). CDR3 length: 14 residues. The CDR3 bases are TGTGCCAGCAGCCCGGAGGGCCTAGGCGGGGAGCTGTTTTTT. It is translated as CASSPEGLGGELFF.

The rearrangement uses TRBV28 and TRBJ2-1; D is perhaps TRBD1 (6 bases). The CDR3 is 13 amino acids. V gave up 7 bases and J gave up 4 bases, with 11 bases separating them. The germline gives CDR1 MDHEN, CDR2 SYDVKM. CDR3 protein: CASKNRVYNEQFF. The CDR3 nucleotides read TGTGCCAGCAAGAACAGGGTTTACAATGAGCAGTTCTTC.

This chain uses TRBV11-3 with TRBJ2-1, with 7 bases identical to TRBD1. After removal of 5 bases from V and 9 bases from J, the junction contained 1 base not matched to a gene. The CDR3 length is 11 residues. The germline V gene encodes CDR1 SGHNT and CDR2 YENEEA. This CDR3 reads CASSPGGEQFF. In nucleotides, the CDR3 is TGTGCCAGCAGCCCAGGGGGTGAGCAGTTCTTC.

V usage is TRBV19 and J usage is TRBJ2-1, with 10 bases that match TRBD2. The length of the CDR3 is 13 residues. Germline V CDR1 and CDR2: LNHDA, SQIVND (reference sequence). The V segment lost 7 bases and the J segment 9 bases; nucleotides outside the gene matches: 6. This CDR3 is CASNSGRAAEQFF. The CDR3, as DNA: TGTGCCAGTAACAGCGGGAGGGCCGCTGAGCAGTTCTTC.

CDR3 sequence: CASSHLGNTEAFF. The CDR3 nucleotides read TGTGCCAGCAGCCACCTAGGGAACACTGAAGCTTTCTTT. V usage is TRBV6-4 and J usage is TRBJ1-1; D not resolved. This CDR3 region has 13 residues. V lost 6 bases and J 1 base, leaving 9 bases between the germline ends. Germline loops: CDR1 MRHNA, CDR2 SNTAGT.

CDR3 sequence reads: CASSVQPGEVGGELFF. In DNA, the CDR3 is TGTGCCAGCAGCGTCCAACCAGGGGAGGTTGGCGGGGAGCTGTTTTTT. V and J are TRBV9 and TRBJ2-2, with D possibly called TRBD1 or TRBD2 (6 bases each). V lost 2 bases and J lost 7, with 18 bases in between. Germline CDR1 SGDLS, CDR2 YYNGEE. The CDR3 sequence is 16 residues long.

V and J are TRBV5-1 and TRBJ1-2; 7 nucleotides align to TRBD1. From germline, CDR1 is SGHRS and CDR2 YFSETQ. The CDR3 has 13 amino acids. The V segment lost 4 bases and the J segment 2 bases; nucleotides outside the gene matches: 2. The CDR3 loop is CASSKDRNYGYTF. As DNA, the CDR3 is TGCGCCAGCAGCAAGGACAGGAACTATGGCTACACCTTC. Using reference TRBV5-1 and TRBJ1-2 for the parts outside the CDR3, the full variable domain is KAGVTQTPRYLIKTRGQQVTLSCSPISGHRSVSWYQQTPGQGLQFLFEYFSETQRNKGNFPGRFSGRQFSNSRSEMNVSTLELGDSALYLCASSKDRNYGYTFGSGTRLTVV.

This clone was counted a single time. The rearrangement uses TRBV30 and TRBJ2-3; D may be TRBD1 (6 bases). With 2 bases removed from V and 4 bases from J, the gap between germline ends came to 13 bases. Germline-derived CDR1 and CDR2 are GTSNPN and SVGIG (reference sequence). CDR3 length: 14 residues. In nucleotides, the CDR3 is TGTGCCTGGAGTACACAAGGGGGAGCAGATACGCAGTATTTT. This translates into CAWSTQGGADTQYF.

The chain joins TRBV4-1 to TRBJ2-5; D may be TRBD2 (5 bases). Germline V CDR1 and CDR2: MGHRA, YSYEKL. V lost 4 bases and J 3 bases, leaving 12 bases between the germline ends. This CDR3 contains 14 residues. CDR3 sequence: CASSRVTEEETQYF. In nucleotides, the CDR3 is TGCGCCAGCAGCCGAGTGACGGAGGAAGAGACCCAGTACTTC.

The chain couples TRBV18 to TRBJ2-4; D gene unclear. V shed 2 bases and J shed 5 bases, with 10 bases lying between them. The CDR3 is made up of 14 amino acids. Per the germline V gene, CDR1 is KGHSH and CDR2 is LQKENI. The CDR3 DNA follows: TGTGCCAGCTCACCAAGGAACGGAGAAAACATTCAGTACTTC. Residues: CASSPRNGENIQYF. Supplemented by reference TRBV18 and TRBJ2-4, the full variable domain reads NAGVMQNPRHLVRRRGQEARLRCSPMKGHSHVYWYRQLPEEGLKFMVYLQKENIIDESGMPKERFSAEFPKEGPSILRIQQVVRGDSAAYFCASSPRNGENIQYFGAGTRLSVL.

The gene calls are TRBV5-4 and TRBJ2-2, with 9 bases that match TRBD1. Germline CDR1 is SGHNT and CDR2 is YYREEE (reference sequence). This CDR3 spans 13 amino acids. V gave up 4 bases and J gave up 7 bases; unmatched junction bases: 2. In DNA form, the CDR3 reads TGTGCCAGCAGCCCGGGACAGGGCGGGGAGCTGTTTTTT. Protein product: CASSPGQGGELFF.